This T cell receptor beta chain was found in a study of cytomegalovirus exposure and HLA in healthy donors (dated by TCRdb to 2015 to 2018). At the level of the whole study: In an earlier analysis of about 560 of the donors, 276 Gb of sequence data and 90 million to 130 million unique TCR beta sequences from 150 million to 200 million T cells were reported. An early release covering roughly 600 HLA-typed donors comprised about 310 gigabases of sequencing data and approximately 80 million unique TCR sequences. Among the 398 genotyped donors, around 79% belonged to the genetic ancestry cluster associated with self-reported Caucasian donors. The study was designed to test whether signatures of past pathogen exposure could be identified by cataloging public T cell receptors. Using immunosequencing, the study profiled T cell repertoires from 500 to 800 subjects and related those repertoires to cytomegalovirus serostatus. Along with the approximately 700-subject first cohort, a separate validation cohort of approximately 110 different subjects was used. To predict cytomegalovirus infection status, the study combined high-throughput TCR immunosequencing, statistical association of individual TCRs with disease status, and machine learning. In a later analysis, previously published TCR beta repertoires from 500 to 750 donors were re-analyzed and high-resolution HLA genotyping was added so that TCR occurrence patterns could be studied. The later analysis used no new phenotypic data to find candidate immune exposures, relying instead on TCR beta sequences and their occurrence across donors. An earlier analysis of 587 of the donors used high-throughput TCR beta sequencing to judge whether each TCR beta V gene segment behaved as functional or pseudogenic. Donor age, sex, ethnicity and CMV serostatus were compiled alongside the repertoire data. In a later genetic analysis, genome-wide SNP genotypes for about 55% of the 666 donors were used, and that subset was treated as a discovery cohort. All discovery cohort repertoires had been generated using a single sequencing platform. Class I and class II HLA loci were covered by the typing at four-digit resolution. Typing coverage varied by locus: roughly 629-640 donors for A, B, C, DRB1 and DQB1; roughly 500 for DQA1; 606 for DPA1; 450 to 480 for DPB1. A handful of DR-DQ haplotypes were handled as single units for association and clustering because linkage in the cohort was strong. Among over 350 genotyped donors of the cohort, an average of roughly 240,000 unique TCR beta nucleotide sequences were sequenced per donor, roughly 20% of them non-productive. General findings and caveats noted by the study authors: Linkage disequilibrium might explain the correlated functional status among segregating V segments, but an unknown experimental factor could not be excluded. In the study, about 150 TCR beta chains were listed as associated with cytomegalovirus. A later analysis associated 15,000 to 20,000 TCR beta sequences with specific HLA alleles at a false discovery rate of 0.05. The classifier was reported to diagnose cytomegalovirus status with high specificity and sensitivity in both the original and validation cohorts. V-gene and J-gene trimming of TCR beta chains was associated with a missense DCLRE1C variant in a later genetic analysis, and the association was replicated in an independent cohort. It was suggested by the authors that the approach could potentially be generalized to other disease states and immunological phenotypes. A later analysis reported that several top co-occurrence clusters appeared linked to parvovirus B19, influenza, CMV and Epstein-Barr virus. A later analysis found that HLA-associated TCR beta chains were more clonally expanded and had lower generation probabilities than equally common non-associated chains. The only immune exposure information available for the cohort was CMV serostatus. Most CMV-associated TCR beta chains appeared to be HLA-restricted in a later analysis, and the HLA associations seemed to be driven largely by CMV exposure. In an earlier analysis of about 600 of the donors, most TCR beta V segments appeared in productive rearrangements about 87% or about 30% of the time, broadly matching IMGT annotations. In vitro tests confirmed that a few of the cytomegalovirus-associated TCR beta chains recognize cytomegalovirus antigens. In a later analysis, TCR association rates were found to vary across HLA loci, with the most associated TCRs seen for DRB1 alleles and the fewest for HLA-C alleles. Only TCR beta chains were sequenced in this cohort, and the absence of alpha or paired-chain data limited detectable features. When HLA alleles, especially DR and DQ, strongly co-occurred, attributing TCR associations to individual alleles was difficult. Sequencing depth was assumed to be roughly uniform across donors in the presence/absence analyses, though that assumption may not hold. The earlier analysis of around 600 of the donors excluded over 15 rarely observed V segments, including chromosome 9 orphons, because counts were too low. Because HLA typing was unavailable for some donors at each locus, only the typed subset was used in association tests. The sequencing pipeline was judged likely to have produced a cluster of highly shared sequence variants as a technical artifact. A further reported finding was that TCR beta sequences accurately predicted the HLA-A and HLA-B alleles for most subjects in the first cohort. Some IMGT-functional V segments, including TRBV6-2 and TRBV6-3, could not be distinguished by the 87-base-pair reads and were therefore excluded. Most TCR sequences were observed very rarely across donors, whereas some public TCRs were present in many individuals. Compared with the approximately 700-donor mean, donors in an Asian-associated ancestry cluster had fewer N-insertions in productive TCRs, according to a later genetic analysis.

The protocol used for the library was the immunoSEQ multiplex PCR assay. A mixture of 60 forward primers for TCR Vbeta segments and 13 reverse primers for TCR Jbeta segments was used in the multiplex PCR. Amplification of the CDR3 region of rearranged TCR beta genes was performed with a multiplex PCR assay on genomic DNA. On the Illumina HiSeq System, the amplified TCR beta libraries were sequenced as 87-base-pair reads. The published analysis was carried out like this. A later analysis counted about 76 million unique TCR beta chains across the 550 to 750 repertoires, and some 11 million of these chains were shared by at least two donors. A nearest-neighbor algorithm error-corrected the raw reads and collapsed the reads into unique sequences, merging closely related sequences to remove PCR and sequencing errors. Alignment of CDR3 sequences to IMGT reference sequences was used to assign V, D and J gene segments. For a sequence to be retained, a match of at least six nucleotides to both a V gene segment and a J gene segment was required. Rearrangements were classified as productive when the CDR3 lacked stop codons and remained in frame with V and J, and all other rearrangements were classified as non-productive. Following IMGT convention, CDR3 was defined as the stretch from the second conserved V-encoded cysteine to the conserved J-encoded phenylalanine. The earlier analysis of a few hundred of the donors excluded sequences that lacked an unambiguous match to a single V gene segment. An earlier analysis of 587 of the donors classified V segments as functional when productive rearrangements were above 56.7% and as segregating when the standard deviation between donors was above 5%. A statistical classification framework was built to diagnose cytomegalovirus status from the catalog of TCR beta chain sequences. In a later analysis, TCR nucleotide sequences were compared against IMGT/GENE-DB human TR gene sequences so that V and J genes could be assigned. Using the TCRdist pipeline, a later analysis assigned CDR3 sequences along with most-parsimonious VDJ recombination scenarios. In a later analysis, each TCR beta chain was defined by its CDR3 amino acid sequence together with its V-gene family, and reads without a unique V-gene family were excluded. A later analysis removed 592 highly shared, low-generation-probability nucleotide sequences to deal with suspected cross-contamination and a sequencing artifact. In a later analysis, a clonal expansion index for each public chain was calculated from normalized within-repertoire ranks of inferred template counts. In a later analysis, generation probabilities were computed with a VDJ recombination model fitted to out-of-frame rearrangements, and the resulting probabilities were checked against IGoR. In a later analysis, TCR-TCR, TCR-HLA and TCR-CMV co-occurrence was scored with hypergeometric tests, and a repertoire-size bias correction was applied to TCR pairs. To estimate false discovery rates, a later analysis permuted the HLA or CMV assignments 20 times. A later analysis grouped co-occurring TCRs with DBSCAN, adding TCRdist sequence similarity when clustering within HLA-allele-positive subsets. Repertoires with fewer than 30,000 or more than 120,000 public chains, plus five repertoires with anomalous nucleotide sharing, were excluded from co-occurrence clustering. The table was pulled from immuneACCESS by TCRdb, which kept in-frame rearrangements only. Such tables lose some clones; where checked, under half of the loss comes from unresolved V genes, and the rest has no known cause. The V and J calls and clone size are taken from that table; D and trimming were inferred from the DNA. This sample lists 150,000 to 200,000 clones; more than 65% were detected once. The leading ten clones occupy around 6.1% of the sample.

With respect to this clone: Which antigen it targets is not known. Base qualities are missing; no much larger clone stands one base away.

The cohort comprised 670 or so healthy bone marrow donors. All cohort members were sampled while nominally healthy, although unrecorded immune exposures were likely present. The donor was CMV seropositive and belonged to the group of about 290 seropositive cohort members. A peripheral blood sample was collected from each donor, and TCR beta sequencing was performed on peripheral blood mononuclear cells. The Qiagen DNeasy Blood Extraction Kit was used to extract genomic DNA from the blood cell samples. V sheds 6 bases and J sheds 4 bases, leaving 15 bases between their ends. From the germline V gene, CDR1 is SGHTA and CDR2 is FQGTGA. The CDR3 spans 14 residues, from the cysteine through the phenylalanine. Left in the record is the CDR3 DNA by itself, 42 bases read in frame from the first base.

The clonotype comes from a woman in her 30s in good health and CMV-seropositive. The chain is encoded by TRBV7-3 joined to TRBJ1-1; a tentative D call is TRBD1 (6 bases match). The sequencing sample was made of PBMCs. CDR3 reads: CASSFGGGRTEAFF. The DNA is TGTGCCAGCAGTTTCGGGGGGGGGCGCACTGAAGCTTTCTTT.